This passage covers 9 T cell receptor beta chains from one sample sequenced in a study of identical twins. One entry per CDR3 protein, called by TCRdb with MiXCR from the 5' RACE reads. The sample includes 1.5 million to 2 million distinct CDR3 sequences, 32% of them seen just once. The sample taken for sequencing was cord blood. Receptor source: a newborn girl in good health.

This clonotype showed up just a few times. This chain uses TRBV3-1 with TRBJ2-3, with 14 bases that match TRBD2. Germline values: CDR1 LGHDT, CDR2 YNNKEL (reference sequence). This CDR3 contains 19 residues. J was trimmed by 2 bases and V by 1 base; bases with no gene match: 8. The CDR3 loop reads CASSQVLGTSGGDTDTQYF. CDR3 in DNA: TGTGCCAGCAGCCAAGTTCTGGGGACTAGCGGGGGAGACACAGATACGCAGTATTTT.

This clonotype was seen only a few times. The CDR3 loop is CSAWDSWGVTLHF. The CDR3 DNA reads as TGCAGTGCTTGGGACAGCTGGGGCGTCACCCTCCACTTT. The V and J genes are TRBV20-1 and TRBJ1-6, with 7 bases aligning to TRBD1. The CDR3 contains 13 residues. The V gene end was trimmed by 5 bases and the J gene end by 14 bases; junction bases not matched to a gene: 12. Germline V lookup: CDR1 DFQATT, CDR2 SNEGSKA (reference sequence).

The sample holds a few counts of this clonotype. The chain couples TRBV20-1 to TRBJ1-5; D remains unclear. This CDR3 spans 14 amino acids. Looked up from germline, CDR1 is DFQATT and CDR2 is SNEGSKA (reference sequence). V lost 0 bases and J 0 bases, leaving 6 bases between the germline ends. The DNA of the CDR3 is TGCAGTGCTAGAGATACTTTTAGCAATCAGCCCCAGCATTTT. Residues: CSARDTFSNQPQHF.

The chain recombines TRBV29-1 with TRBJ1-1; possible D gene TRBD1, 6 bases. The CDR3 is 11 residues long. Trimming left V 4 bases short and J 10 bases short, with 13 bases between. From germline, CDR1 is SQVTM and CDR2 ANQGSEA. The CDR3 protein is CSVVWGRGAFF. The CDR3 nucleotides are TGCAGCGTTGTTTGGGGGCGTGGAGCTTTCTTT.

This chain uses TRBV20-1 with TRBJ2-3; no firm D call. V was trimmed by 1 base and J by 1 base, leaving 9 bases between them. Germline V gene data show CDR1 as DFQATT and CDR2 as SNEGSKA (reference sequence). The CDR3 covers 14 residues. Here the CDR3 reads CSARVLWGTDTQYF. DNA for the CDR3: TGCAGTGCTAGAGTTCTCTGGGGCACAGATACGCAGTATTTT.

The genes are TRBV27 and TRBJ2-7; 10 bases match TRBD2. Looked up from germline, CDR1 is MNHEY and CDR2 is SMNVEV (reference sequence). This CDR3 is built from 14 residues. Trimming at V came to 6 bases and at J to 3 bases, leaving 5 bases not matched to a gene. CDR3 sequence reads: CASSVAGGLYEQYF. The CDR3 DNA is TGTGCCAGCAGCGTAGCGGGGGGTCTCTACGAGCAGTACTTC.

This clonotype was seen a handful of times. This chain links TRBV29-1 with TRBJ2-7, with a tentative D call TRBD1 (5 bases). The germline V gene encodes CDR1 SQVTM and CDR2 ANQGSEA. Trimming pared 2 bases from V and 3 bases from J, leaving 14 bases between. The CDR3 is 14 amino acids. The CDR3 here is CSVEYPGPFYEQYF. CDR3 in DNA: TGCAGCGTTGAATATCCAGGGCCCTTCTACGAGCAGTACTTC.

The chain joins TRBV2 to TRBJ2-5; 7 positions match TRBD2. Germline V gene lookup returns CDR1 SNHLY and CDR2 FYNNEI. The V and J ends lost 4 bases and 11 bases, in that order; junction bases with no gene match: 7. The CDR3 spans 12 residues. CDR3 nucleotide sequence: TGTGCCAGCAGTGCTAGGAGCGGGGAGCAGTACTTC. It is translated as CASSARSGEQYF.

There are a few counts of this clonotype. The rearrangement joins TRBV3-1 to TRBJ2-5, with a possible D match to TRBD2 (7 bases). The CDR3 extends over 18 amino acids. V lost 1 base and J lost 0, with 18 bases in between. Germline assignment: CDR1 LGHDT and CDR2 YNNKEL (reference sequence). The chain's CDR3 is CASSQVLRGTTYQETQYF. The CDR3 bases are TGTGCCAGCAGCCAAGTTTTGCGGGGGACAACGTACCAAGAGACCCAGTACTTC.